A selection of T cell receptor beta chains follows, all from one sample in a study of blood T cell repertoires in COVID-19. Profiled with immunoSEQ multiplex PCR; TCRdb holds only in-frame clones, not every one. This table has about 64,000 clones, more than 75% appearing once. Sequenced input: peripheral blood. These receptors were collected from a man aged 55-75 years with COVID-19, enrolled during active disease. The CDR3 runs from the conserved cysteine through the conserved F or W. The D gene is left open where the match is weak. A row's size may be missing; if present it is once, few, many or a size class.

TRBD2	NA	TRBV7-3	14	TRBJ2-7	CASSLQAGVNEQYF	TGTGCCAGCAGCTTACAAGCGGGGGTTAACGAGCAGTACTTC
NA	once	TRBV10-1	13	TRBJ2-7	CASSEGGAYEQYF	TGCGCCAGCAGTGAAGGGGGAGCCTACGAGCAGTACTTC
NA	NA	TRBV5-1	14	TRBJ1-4	CASSLTGMYEKLFF	TGCGCCAGCAGCTTGACCGGGATGTATGAAAAACTGTTTTTT
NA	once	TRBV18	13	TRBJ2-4	CASSVEQGDIQYF	TGTGCCAGCTCAGTCGAACAGGGAGACATTCAGTACTTC
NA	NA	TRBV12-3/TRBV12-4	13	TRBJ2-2	CASTVIWPGELFF	TGTGCCAGCACCGTCATATGGCCCGGGGAGCTGTTTTTT
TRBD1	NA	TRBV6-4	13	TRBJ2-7	CASAQTGGTEQYF	TGTGCCAGTGCTCAAACAGGGGGTACGGAGCAGTACTTC
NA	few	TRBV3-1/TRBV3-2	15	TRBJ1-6	CASSQDAGVGSPLHF	TGTGCCAGCAGCCAAGATGCCGGGGTTGGTTCACCCCTCCACTTT
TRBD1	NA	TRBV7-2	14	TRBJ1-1	CASSSIHNRGGAFF	TGTGCCAGCAGCTCCATACACAACAGGGGTGGGGCTTTCTTT
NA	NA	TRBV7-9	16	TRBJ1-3	CASSLEGNLSGNTIYF	TGTGCCAGCAGCTTGGAGGGGAACCTCTCTGGAAACACCATATATTTT
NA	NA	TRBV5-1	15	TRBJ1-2	CASSGQGVGLHGYTF	TGCGCCAGCAGCGGCCAAGGGGTGGGACTCCATGGCTACACCTTC